This TCR beta chain emerged from a study of blood T cell repertoires in COVID-19. For the study at large: Sample material is recorded as cDNA or gDNA derived from T cells, B-cell-depleted T cells, or PBMCs.

Sequenced by immunoSEQ multiplex PCR; TCRdb stores in-frame clones only, minus some. Among roughly 410,000 clones listed, roughly 90% were seen once. The specimen sequenced was peripheral blood. The sequence was obtained from a man aged 40-55 years with acute or convalescent COVID-19.

The CDR3 region is CASSVGRGGYEQYF. For the CDR3, the DNA is TGTGCCAGCAGCGTAGGGAGAGGGGGCTACGAGCAGTACTTC. The rearrangement joins TRBV9 to TRBJ2-7; D might be TRBD1 (6 bases). The CDR3 extends over 14 amino acids. Trimming removed 0 bases at V and 3 bases at J, with 10 bases between. Germline loops: CDR1 SGDLS, CDR2 YYNGEE.